This T cell receptor beta chain comes out of a study of shared clonotypes between healthy human individuals. As for the study in general: Three plates were used per donor for CD4 naive, three for CD4 memory, two for CD8 naive and one for CD8 memory. Study-wide results and limits: Against clonotypes common to all four donors, non-shared ones had lower generation probabilities.

V was trimmed by 6 bases and J by 5 bases, leaving 11 bases between them. This CDR3 contains 12 residues. CDR1 is MNHNY and CDR2 is SVGAGI in the germline V gene (reference sequence). On this clone itself: Its antigen is unknown.

Samples underwent the assay at deep level. Every subset's genomic DNA went evenly onto several immunoSEQ plates. Sequenced by immunoSEQ multiplex PCR; TCRdb stores in-frame clones only, minus some. This sample has 950,000 to 1,300,000 clones, with 75% found just once. The chain combines TRBV6-6 with TRBJ2-7, with D possibly being TRBD2 (5 bases). Sequenced input: memory CD4+ T cells sorted from blood. As to subset: CD45RA-negative fraction. The source of this sequence is a man aged 18 to 29 in good health. The CDR3 protein is CASRVSVDEQYF. The DNA for the CDR3 is TGTGCCAGCAGGGTTAGCGTAGACGAGCAGTACTTC.